This T cell receptor beta chain is drawn from a study of blood T cell repertoires in COVID-19. The CDR3 consists of 13 residues. Germline V gives CDR1 SNHLY, CDR2 FYNNEI. There are a few counts of this clone. Its ends do not fully match the called genes, so a read error is possible. Repertoires were generated with immunoSEQ multiplex PCR, while TCRdb's copy carries only in-frame clones and drops some. The table includes approximately 200,000 clones, around nine tenths detected once. V and J are TRBV2 and TRBJ2-5, with no clear D. The sequencing input was peripheral blood. This receptor was taken from a man in his 60s who had recovered from COVID-19. As DNA, the CDR3 is TGTGCCAGCAATGAACCCTTTCAAGAGACCCAGTACTTC. Protein: CASNEPFQETQYF.